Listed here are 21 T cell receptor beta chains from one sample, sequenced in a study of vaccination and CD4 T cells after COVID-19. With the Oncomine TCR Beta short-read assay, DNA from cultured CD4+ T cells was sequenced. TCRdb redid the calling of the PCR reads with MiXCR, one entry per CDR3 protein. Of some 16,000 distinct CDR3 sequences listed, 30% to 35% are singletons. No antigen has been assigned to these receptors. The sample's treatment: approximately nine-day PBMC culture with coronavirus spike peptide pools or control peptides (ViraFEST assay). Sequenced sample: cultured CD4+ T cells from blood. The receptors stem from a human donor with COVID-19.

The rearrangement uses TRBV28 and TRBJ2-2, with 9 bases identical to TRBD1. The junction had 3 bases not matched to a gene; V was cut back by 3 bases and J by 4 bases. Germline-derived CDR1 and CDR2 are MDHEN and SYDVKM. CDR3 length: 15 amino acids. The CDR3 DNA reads TGTGCCAGCAGTTTCGGGACAGGGACCACCGGGGAGCTGTTTTTT. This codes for CASSFGTGTTGELFF. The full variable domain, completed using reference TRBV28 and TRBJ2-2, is DVKVTQSSRYLVKRTGEKVFLECVQDMDHENMFWYRQDPGLGLRLIYFSYDVKMKEKGDIPEGYSVSREKKERFSLILESASTNQTSMYLCASSFGTGTTGELFFGEGSRLTVL.

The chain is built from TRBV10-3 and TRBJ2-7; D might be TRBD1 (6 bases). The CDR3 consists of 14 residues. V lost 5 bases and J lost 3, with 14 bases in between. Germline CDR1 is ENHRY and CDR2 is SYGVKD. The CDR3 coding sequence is TGTGCCATCAGTCCCAGGACAGAGGGCTACGAGCAGTACTTC. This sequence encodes CAISPRTEGYEQYF.

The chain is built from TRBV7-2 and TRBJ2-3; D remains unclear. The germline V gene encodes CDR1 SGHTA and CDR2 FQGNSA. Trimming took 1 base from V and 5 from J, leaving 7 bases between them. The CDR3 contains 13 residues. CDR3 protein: CASSLVPVDTQYF. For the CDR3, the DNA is TGTGCCAGCAGCTTAGTACCCGTAGATACGCAGTATTTT.

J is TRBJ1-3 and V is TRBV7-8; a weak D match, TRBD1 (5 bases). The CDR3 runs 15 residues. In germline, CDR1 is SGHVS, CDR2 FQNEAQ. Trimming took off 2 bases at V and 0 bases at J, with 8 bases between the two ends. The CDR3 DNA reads TGTGCCAGCAGCTTAACCGACAGCTCTGGAAACACCATATATTTT. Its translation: CASSLTDSSGNTIYF.

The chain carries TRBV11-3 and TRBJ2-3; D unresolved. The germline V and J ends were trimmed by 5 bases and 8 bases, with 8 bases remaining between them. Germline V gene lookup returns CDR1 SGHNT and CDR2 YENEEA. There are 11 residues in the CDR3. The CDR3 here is CASSPQSTQYF. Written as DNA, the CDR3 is TGTGCCAGCAGCCCCCAAAGTACGCAGTATTTT.

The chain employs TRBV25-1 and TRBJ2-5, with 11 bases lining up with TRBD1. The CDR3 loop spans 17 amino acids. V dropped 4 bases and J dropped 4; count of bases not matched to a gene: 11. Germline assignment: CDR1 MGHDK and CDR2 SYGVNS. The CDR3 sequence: CASSVKPGTGGGETQYF. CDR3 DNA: TGTGCCAGCAGTGTGAAACCCGGGACAGGGGGGGGAGAGACCCAGTACTTC.

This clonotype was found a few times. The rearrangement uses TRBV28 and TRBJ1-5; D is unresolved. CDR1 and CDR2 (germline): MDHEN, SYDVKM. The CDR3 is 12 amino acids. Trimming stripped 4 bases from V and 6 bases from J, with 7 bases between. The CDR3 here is CASSSQSQPQHF. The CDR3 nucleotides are TGTGCCAGCAGTTCCCAATCTCAGCCCCAGCATTTT. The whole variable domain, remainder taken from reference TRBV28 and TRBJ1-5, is DVKVTQSSRYLVKRTGEKVFLECVQDMDHENMFWYRQDPGLGLRLIYFSYDVKMKEKGDIPEGYSVSREKKERFSLILESASTNQTSMYLCASSSQSQPQHFGDGTRLSIL.

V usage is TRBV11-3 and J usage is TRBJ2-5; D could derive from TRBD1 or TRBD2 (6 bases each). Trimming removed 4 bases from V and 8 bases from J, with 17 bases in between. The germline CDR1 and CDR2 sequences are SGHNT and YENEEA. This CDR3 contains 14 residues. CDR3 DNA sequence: TGTGCCAGCAGCTCAAGTAGGGGGGCGGGAACCCAGTACTTC. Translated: CASSSSRGAGTQYF.

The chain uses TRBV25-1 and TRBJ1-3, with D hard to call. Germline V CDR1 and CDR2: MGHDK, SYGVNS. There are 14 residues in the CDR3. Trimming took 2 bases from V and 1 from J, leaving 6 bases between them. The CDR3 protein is CASSEERSGNTIYF. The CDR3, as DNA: TGTGCCAGCAGTGAAGAGCGGTCTGGAAACACCATATATTTT.

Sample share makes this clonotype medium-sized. The CDR3 DNA sequence: TGTGCCAGCACGGGGGGACAGGGAGGCAATCAGCCCCAGCATTTT. This encodes CASTGGQGGNQPQHF. The rearrangement links TRBV6-1 to TRBJ1-5, with 9 bases lining up with TRBD1. V gave up 7 bases and J gave up 2 bases; unmatched junction bases: 6. CDR3 length equals 15 residues. CDR1 is MNHNS, CDR2 SASEGT, per germline.

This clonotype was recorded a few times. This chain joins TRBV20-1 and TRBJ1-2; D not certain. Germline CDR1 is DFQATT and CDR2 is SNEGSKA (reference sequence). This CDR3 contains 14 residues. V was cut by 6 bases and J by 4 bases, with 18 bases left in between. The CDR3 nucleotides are TGCAGTGCGAAGACGACGGCACGGCTCTATGGCTACACCTTC. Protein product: CSAKTTARLYGYTF.

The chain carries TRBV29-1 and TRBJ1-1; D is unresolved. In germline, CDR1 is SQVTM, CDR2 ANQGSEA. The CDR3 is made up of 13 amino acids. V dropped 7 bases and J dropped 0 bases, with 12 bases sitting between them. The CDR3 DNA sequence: TGCAGCGGCGGGTTTGGGATGAACACTGAAGCTTTCTTT. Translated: CSGGFGMNTEAFF.

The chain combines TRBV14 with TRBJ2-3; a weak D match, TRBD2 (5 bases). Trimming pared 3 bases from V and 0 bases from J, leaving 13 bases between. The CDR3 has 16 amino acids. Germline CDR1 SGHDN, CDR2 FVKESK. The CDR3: CASSQIRTLSTDTQYF. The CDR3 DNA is TGTGCCAGCAGCCAGATTAGGACTCTTAGCACAGATACGCAGTATTTT.

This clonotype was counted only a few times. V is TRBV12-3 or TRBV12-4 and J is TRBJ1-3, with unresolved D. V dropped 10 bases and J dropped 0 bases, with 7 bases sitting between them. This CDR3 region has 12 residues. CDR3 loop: CATHSSGNTIYF. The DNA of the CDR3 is TGTGCCACCCACAGCTCTGGAAACACCATATATTTT.

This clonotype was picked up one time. This CDR3 reads CASSVAVGGALDTQYF. The CDR3 nucleotides read TGTGCCAGCAGCGTAGCGGTCGGGGGGGCCTTAGATACGCAGTATTTT. The V and J genes are TRBV9 and TRBJ2-3; TRBD2 matches 8 bases. The CDR3 has 16 amino acids. The germline V gene has CDR1 SGDLS and CDR2 YYNGEE. J was trimmed by 5 bases and V by 0 bases; bases with no gene match: 8.

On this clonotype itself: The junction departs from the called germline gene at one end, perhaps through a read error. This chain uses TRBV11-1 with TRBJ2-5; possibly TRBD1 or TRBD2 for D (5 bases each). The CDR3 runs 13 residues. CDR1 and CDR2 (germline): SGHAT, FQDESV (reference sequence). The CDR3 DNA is TGTGCCAGCAGCCGAGGGGTCCAAGAAACCCAGTACTTC. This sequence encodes CASSRGVQETQYF.

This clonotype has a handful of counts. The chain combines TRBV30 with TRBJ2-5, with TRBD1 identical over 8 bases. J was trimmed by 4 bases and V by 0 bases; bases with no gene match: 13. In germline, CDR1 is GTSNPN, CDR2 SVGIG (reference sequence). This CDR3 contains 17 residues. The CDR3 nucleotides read TGTGCCTGGAGTGTACGATTCTGGACAGGGTGTTCAGAGACCCAGTACTTC. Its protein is CAWSVRFWTGCSETQYF.

The CDR3 sequence: CASSFQTGSATNEKLFF. The DNA for the CDR3 is TGTGCCAGCAGCTTTCAAACAGGGAGCGCAACTAATGAAAAACTGTTTTTT. The rearrangement uses TRBV7-8 and TRBJ1-4, with D perhaps TRBD1 (6 bases). This CDR3 is 17 amino acids long. V shed 3 bases and J shed 0 bases, with 14 bases lying between them. Germline V lookup: CDR1 SGHVS, CDR2 FQNEAQ.

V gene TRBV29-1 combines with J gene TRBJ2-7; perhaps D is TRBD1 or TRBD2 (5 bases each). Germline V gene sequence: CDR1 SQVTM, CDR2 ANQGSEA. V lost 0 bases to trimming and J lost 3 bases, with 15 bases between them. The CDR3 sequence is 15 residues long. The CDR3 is CSVEDRAPGRYEQYF. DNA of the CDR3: TGCAGCGTTGAAGACCGGGCCCCGGGACGCTACGAGCAGTACTTC.

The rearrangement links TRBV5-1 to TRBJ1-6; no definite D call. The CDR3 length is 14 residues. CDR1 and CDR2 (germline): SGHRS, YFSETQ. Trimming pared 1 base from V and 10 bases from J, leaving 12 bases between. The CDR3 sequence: CASSLQAESSPLHF. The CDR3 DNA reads TGCGCCAGCAGCTTGCAGGCCGAATCCTCACCCCTCCACTTT. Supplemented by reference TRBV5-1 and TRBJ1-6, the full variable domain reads KAGVTQTPRYLIKTRGQQVTLSCSPISGHRSVSWYQQTPGQGLQFLFEYFSETQRNKGNFPGRFSGRQFSNSRSEMNVSTLELGDSALYLCASSLQAESSPLHFGNGTRLTVT.

The CDR3 here is CASSPLQGLNTEAFF. As DNA, the CDR3 is TGTGCCAGCTCACCACTCCAGGGGTTAAACACTGAAGCTTTCTTT. V usage is TRBV18 and J usage is TRBJ1-1; D might be TRBD1 (6 bases). This CDR3 has 15 amino acids. V was pared by 1 base and J by 2 bases, with 11 bases between. Germline CDR1 is KGHSH and CDR2 is LQKENI.